The next 4 T cell receptor beta chains were all read from a single sample in a study of graft-versus-host responses after intestinal transplantation. The method was immunoSEQ multiplex PCR; TCRdb's version includes in-frame clones alone and lacks a portion of them. The repertoire consists of 6,000 to 7,500 clones, with roughly a third occurring once and the leading ten covering roughly 4%. Plating of about 200,000 CFSE-labeled responder cells was done together with about 200,000 irradiated, violet-dye-labeled stimulator cells. Sequencing was performed on alloreactive CD8+ T cells from a mixed lymphocyte reaction culture, taken before transplantation. Regarding subset: CFSE-low proliferating T cells sorted from roughly six-day pre-transplant mixed lymphocyte reaction (GvH or HvG direction). The source of these receptors is a human patient who was an organ donor for intestinal transplantation.

This clone was seen only once. The rearrangement uses TRBV2 and TRBJ2-2; 7 nucleotides agree with TRBD1. The CDR3 has 17 residues. Germline CDR1 reads SNHLY; CDR2 reads FYNNEI. V shed 7 bases and J 3 bases; nucleotides not matched to a gene: 14. CDR3 in amino acids: CASNPFSTGVYTGELFF. For the CDR3, the DNA is TGTGCCAGCAATCCCTTTTCTACAGGGGTCTACACCGGGGAGCTGTTTTTT.

This chain links TRBV10-1 with TRBJ1-5; TRBD1 is a possible D gene (6 bases). The ends were cut back, 3 bases at V and 1 base at J, with 13 bases in the middle. Germline V CDR1 and CDR2: WNHNN, SYGVQD (reference sequence). The CDR3 extends over 16 amino acids. In DNA form, the CDR3 reads TGCGCCAGCAGTGATCCGGGGGGCCAGAGCAATCAGCCCCAGCATTTT. Protein sequence: CASSDPGGQSNQPQHF.

V usage is TRBV29-1 and J usage is TRBJ1-5; D might be TRBD1 (5 bases). The V gene lost 5 bases and the J gene lost 5 bases, with 13 bases spanning the gap. Germline lookup yields CDR1 SQVTM and CDR2 ANQGSEA. The CDR3 consists of 13 residues. CDR3 bases: TGCAGCGTTTCGCAGGGTTGGCATCAGCCCCAGCATTTT. It specifies CSVSQGWHQPQHF.

The chain has TRBV28 and TRBJ2-1; D might be TRBD1 (6 bases). The germline V gene has CDR1 MDHEN and CDR2 SYDVKM. This CDR3 comprises 17 residues. V lost 7 bases and J 4 bases, leaving 23 bases between the germline ends. DNA of the CDR3: TGTGCCAGCACCGAACTCCAAGTAGTGGGGGCATACAATGAGCAGTTCTTC. Translation: CASTELQVVGAYNEQFF.